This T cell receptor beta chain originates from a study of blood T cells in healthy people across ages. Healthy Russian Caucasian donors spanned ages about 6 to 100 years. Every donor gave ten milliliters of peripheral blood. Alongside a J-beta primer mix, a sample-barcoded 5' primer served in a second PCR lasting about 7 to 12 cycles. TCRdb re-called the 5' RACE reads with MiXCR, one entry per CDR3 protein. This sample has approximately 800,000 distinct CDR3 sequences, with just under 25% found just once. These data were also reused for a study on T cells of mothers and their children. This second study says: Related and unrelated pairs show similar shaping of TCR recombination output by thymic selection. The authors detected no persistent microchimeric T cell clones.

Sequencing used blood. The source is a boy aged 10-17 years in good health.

The CDR3 DNA follows: TGCGCCAGCAGCCAAGCGGTCTTAGCCAAAAACATTCAGTACTTC. This translates into CASSQAVLAKNIQYF. The chain has TRBV4-3 and TRBJ2-4, with no clear D. CDR1 is LGHNA, CDR2 YSLEER, per germline. The V end was cut by 1 base, the J end by 0 bases, with 7 bases between. The CDR3 sequence is 15 residues long.